These T cell receptor beta chains were read from a single sample in a study of blood T cell repertoires in COVID-19. TCRdb's table, derived via immunoSEQ multiplex PCR, lists solely in-frame clones and lacks some. Here the sample spans 200,000 to 250,000 clones, about 78% being singletons. The material sequenced was peripheral blood. The origin of the receptors is a woman in her 70s with acute or convalescent COVID-19. CDR3s include the opening cysteine and the closing phenylalanine or tryptophan.

len | j_gene | v_gene | CDR3aa
13 | TRBJ1-3 | TRBV27 | CARYKTSGNTIYF
16 | TRBJ2-3 | TRBV18 | CASSSVSGASTDTQYF
15 | TRBJ2-1 | TRBV7-8 | CASSLAGAPYNEQFF
15 | TRBJ2-1 | TRBV7-2 | CASSLGASGYNEQFF
16 | TRBJ2-5 | TRBV11-2 | CASSSNKGEEEETQYF
14 | TRBJ2-3 | TRBV5-5 | CASSLTGSTDTQYF
14 | TRBJ1-1 | TRBV2 | CASSEELRGTEAFF
13 | TRBJ1-5 | TRBV2 | CASSEGRERPQHF
17 | TRBJ1-5 | TRBV19 | CASSTQDRRDSNQPQHF
18 | TRBJ1-6 | TRBV10-1 | CASSELKYHRVMDSPLHF
13 | TRBJ1-1 | TRBV6-5 | CASQGQQNTEAFF
15 | TRBJ2-3 | TRBV24-1 | CATSGLAGETDTQYF
13 | TRBJ1-2 | TRBV13 | CASSLAPRGGYTF
14 | TRBJ2-1 | TRBV5-1 | CASSLQGAGDEQFF
15 | TRBJ2-2 | TRBV19 | CASSKTGLGTGELFF
12 | TRBJ2-7 | TRBV10-3 | CAISGGGDEQYF
12 | TRBJ2-7 | TRBV5-1 | CASSILGYEQYF
15 | TRBJ1-1 | TRBV19 | CASSWARGLDTEAFF
15 | TRBJ2-7 | TRBV15 | CATSRAQEYSYEQYF
14 | TRBJ2-5 | TRBV6-5 | CASSYRDSLETQYF
16 | TRBJ1-1 | TRBV18 | CASSPPRGGDSTEAFF
14 | TRBJ2-2 | TRBV24-1 | CATSSQGGTGELFF
13 | TRBJ1-2 | TRBV27 | CASRMTGGNGYTF
15 | TRBJ2-1 | TRBV25-1 | CASKYSGGRGNEQFF
13 | TRBJ1-2 | TRBV6-1 | CASSDGGGYGYTF
13 | TRBJ2-5 | TRBV28 | CASSLVIQETQYF
16 | TRBJ1-6 | TRBV28 | CASSSITGQLNSPLHF
19 | TRBJ1-1 | TRBV7-6 | CASSGLSPQLARGLSEAFF
15 | TRBJ2-2 | TRBV30 | CAWSRRGYNTGELFF
15 | TRBJ2-7 | TRBV27 | CASSPSTGANYEQYF
15 | TRBJ1-4 | TRBV11-2 | CASSLETGANEKLFF
14 | TRBJ2-5 | TRBV5-4 | CASSPGLRGETQYF
12 | TRBJ2-5 | TRBV29-1 | CSVEGGTGTQYF
14 | TRBJ1-5 | TRBV11-2 | CASSPGTGGQPQHF
15 | TRBJ1-4 | TRBV28 | CASSLGQINWEKLFF
14 | TRBJ2-1 | TRBV19 | CASSTGLAYNEQFF
16 | TRBJ1-6 | TRBV28 | CASSSPPPAENSPLHF
14 | TRBJ1-2 | TRBV6-2/TRBV6-3 | CASSYRDRGYGYTF
14 | TRBJ2-2 | TRBV7-9 | CASSLGGATGELFF
14 | TRBJ2-3 | TRBV10-2 | CASSDQAGADTQYF
14 | TRBJ2-7 | TRBV6-5 | CASRKAGSSYEQYF
15 | TRBJ1-2 | TRBV18 | CASSPSQGYGYGYTF
17 | TRBJ2-1 | TRBV5-4 | CASSPSAGGGGYNEQFF
16 | TRBJ1-2 | TRBV4-2 | CASSQDPEGARGGYTF
14 | TRBJ2-3 | TRBV5-4 | CASSLTSVRDTQYF
15 | TRBJ1-1 | TRBV6-5 | CASSYSSGGYTEAFF
14 | TRBJ2-5 | TRBV6-5 | CASSDSGVVETQYF
17 | TRBJ2-1 | TRBV7-8 | CASSLGLAGNPYNEQFF
14 | TRBJ2-7 | TRBV27 | CASSLKESSYEQYF
13 | TRBJ1-2 | TRBV5-8 | CASSHGQIYGYTF
14 | TRBJ1-1 | TRBV13 | CASSRVRGITEAFF
15 | TRBJ2-3 | TRBV2 | CASSDAGGRTDTQYF
16 | TRBJ2-2 | TRBV30 | CALRGSGRANTGELFF
12 | TRBJ2-1 | TRBV28 | CASTQSYNEQFF
14 | TRBJ2-7 | TRBV5-1 | CASSGGQGAYEQYF
15 | TRBJ1-5 | TRBV9 | CASSVADGQGQPQHF
19 | TRBJ2-7 | TRBV5-6 | CASSLGARGTSGRRYEQYF
16 | TRBJ1-4 | TRBV5-8 | CASSRDSAATNEKLFF
16 | TRBJ2-5 | TRBV7-7 | CASSLARLAGQETQYF